One sample yielded the 18 T cell receptor beta chains listed below, sequenced in a study of blood T cell repertoires in COVID-19. Produced via immunoSEQ multiplex PCR; TCRdb's table is partial and in-frame only. The sample holds about 89,000 clones; 78% are singletons and the top ten take 6.3%. The specimen sequenced was peripheral blood. The receptors stem from a man between 65 and 80 years old with COVID-19, enrolled during active disease.

V is TRBV7-8 and J is TRBJ2-7; D call uncertain. CDR1 is SGHVS and CDR2 is FQNEAQ in the germline V gene. V was cut by 5 bases and J by 10 bases, with 15 bases left in between. CDR3 size: 12 residues. In DNA form, the CDR3 reads TGTGCCAGCAGCGCGGCCCTTTTACGACAGTACTTC. Translation: CASSAALLRQYF.

The V gene is TRBV6-1, the J gene TRBJ2-7, with D tentatively TRBD1 (5 bases). The CDR3 is 14 residues long. Germline values: CDR1 MNHNS, CDR2 SASEGT. V was pared by 0 bases and J by 4 bases, with 10 bases between. CDR3 nucleotide sequence: TGTGCCAGCAGTGAAGCGGGGCAGGGATACGAGCAGTACTTC. Translation gives CASSEAGQGYEQYF.

The rearrangement joins TRBV4-1 to TRBJ2-3, with 9 bases that match TRBD1. The length of the CDR3 is 14 residues. CDR1 and CDR2 (germline): MGHRA, YSYEKL. J lost 4 bases, V lost 5 bases, and 4 bases had no gene match. The CDR3 coding sequence is TGCGCCAGCAGCAGACAGGGGGAGTCAGATACGCAGTATTTT. Translation gives CASSRQGESDTQYF.

The gene calls are TRBV29-1 and TRBJ2-1, with TRBD2 matching 14 bases. The CDR3 is 17 residues long. The germline CDR1 and CDR2 sequences are SQVTM and ANQGSEA. V was pared by 7 bases and J by 0 bases, with 8 bases of the junction left unmatched. The CDR3 sequence is CSGRGLAGVISYNEQFF. CDR3 bases: TGCAGCGGGAGGGGACTAGCGGGAGTGATCTCCTACAATGAGCAGTTCTTC.

The chain combines TRBV7-2 with TRBJ2-3; 11 bases fit TRBD2. Germline V gives CDR1 SGHTA, CDR2 FQGNSA. V lost 6 bases to trimming and J lost 1 base; unmatched junction nucleotides: 6. This CDR3 has 16 amino acids. The CDR3 protein is CASSTISGGGTDTQYF. The CDR3 DNA is TGTGCCAGCAGTACCATTAGCGGGGGGGGCACAGATACGCAGTATTTT.

This clone has only one observation. This chain connects TRBV28 to TRBJ1-2; no definite D call. Per germline, CDR1 MDHEN and CDR2 SYDVKM. Trimming removed 8 bases at V and 0 bases at J, with 7 bases between. This CDR3 has 12 residues. This CDR3 is CASSPSNYGYTF. CDR3 in DNA: TGTGCCAGCTCCCCTTCTAACTATGGCTACACCTTC.

This clone has only a few counts. The CDR3 loop reads CASTPGQGPNEQFF. CDR3 sequence (DNA): TGCGCCAGCACTCCGGGACAGGGTCCCAATGAGCAGTTCTTC. The chain recombines TRBV5-1 with TRBJ2-1; 9 nucleotides agree with TRBD1. V was pared by 6 bases and J by 6 bases, with 7 bases of the junction left unmatched. The CDR3 runs to 14 residues. Germline V CDR1 and CDR2: SGHRS, YFSETQ.

The rearrangement links TRBV6-6 to TRBJ1-1; TRBD1 matches 12 bases. This CDR3 contains 14 residues. The ends lost 6 bases at V and 8 bases at J; junction bases unmatched: 7. Germline V gene data show CDR1 as MNHNY and CDR2 as SVGAGI (reference sequence). Written as DNA, the CDR3 is TGTGCCAGCAGCCCAGGGACAGGGGGCTCCGAAGCTTTCTTT. This encodes CASSPGTGGSEAFF.

The chain uses TRBV6-7 and TRBJ2-7, with 8 bases fitting TRBD2. TRBV6-7 is an open reading frame whose function is uncertain. J was trimmed by 3 bases and V by 8 bases; bases with no gene match: 21. This CDR3 has 18 residues. As DNA, the CDR3 is TGTGCCAGCGGGATAGCGGGGTCTGGGAAGGCCTCGAGCTACGAGCAGTACTTC. It translates to CASGIAGSGKASSYEQYF.

The chain carries TRBV2 and TRBJ1-2; TRBD1 might be the D (5 bases). V was cut by 5 bases and J by 4 bases, with 17 bases left in between. Germline V gives CDR1 SNHLY, CDR2 FYNNEI. The CDR3 extends over 15 amino acids. DNA of the CDR3: TGTGCCAGCAGTCCCCGGGGGAGTCTCTCCTATGGCTACACCTTC. Translating it yields CASSPRGSLSYGYTF.

The chain employs TRBV28 and TRBJ1-5; a possible D gene is TRBD1 (5 bases). The CDR3 has 14 amino acids. Looked up from germline, CDR1 is MDHEN and CDR2 is SYDVKM. The V end was cut by 6 bases, the J end by 5 bases, with 14 bases between. This CDR3 is CASSSRGIYQPQHF. DNA for the CDR3: TGTGCCAGCAGCTCTCGGGGGATTTATCAGCCCCAGCATTTT.

The chain couples TRBV12-3 or TRBV12-4 to TRBJ1-1; D is unresolved. The CDR3 contains 13 residues. The V end was cut by 4 bases, the J end by 5 bases, with 11 bases between. This chain's CDR3 is CASSWGGNTEAFF. Written as DNA, the CDR3 is TGTGCCAGCAGTTGGGGAGGGAATACTGAAGCTTTCTTT.

This clone occurred once. The same CDR3 can be traced to other DNA sequences in this sample. The chain combines TRBV3-1 (or the pseudogene TRBV3-2) with TRBJ1-5; D is uncertain. V lost 0 bases, J lost 5 bases, and 5 bases lay in between. Germline V gives CDR1 LGHDT, CDR2 YNNKEL (reference sequence). The CDR3 covers 13 residues. The CDR3 DNA reads as TGTGCCAGCAGCCAAGATAGAGATCAGCCCCAGCATTTT. Its protein is CASSQDRDQPQHF.

This clone was detected a few times. The chain employs TRBV28 and TRBJ2-7; 7 nucleotides align to TRBD1. The CDR3 totals 15 residues. Trimming removed 5 bases from V and 1 base from J; junction bases left unmatched: 8. CDR1 is MDHEN and CDR2 is SYDVKM in the germline V gene. The CDR3 nucleotides are TGTGCCAGCAGTCCCCCGGGACAGAGTTCCTACGAGCAGTACTTC. Amino acid sequence: CASSPPGQSSYEQYF.

The rearrangement joins TRBV29-1 to TRBJ2-5; D is perhaps TRBD1 (6 bases). This CDR3 is built from 12 residues. CDR1 and CDR2 from the germline V gene are SQVTM and ANQGSEA. Between the trimmed V and J ends, which lost 8 bases and 5 bases, there was a span of 15 bases. The DNA for the CDR3 is TGCAGCACCTCACAGGGTGTGGAGACCCAGTACTTC. Encoded protein: CSTSQGVETQYF.

This chain links TRBV7-9 with TRBJ1-1; TRBD1 aligns across 8 bases. Germline trimming cut 10 bases from V and 1 base from J; bases unmatched to any gene: 5. Germline V gene lookup returns CDR1 SEHNR and CDR2 FQNEAQ (reference sequence). This CDR3 has 13 amino acids. CDR3 nucleotide sequence: TGTGCCACCCAGGGGGCGCGGAACACTGAAGCTTTCTTT. Residues: CATQGARNTEAFF.

The rearrangement joins TRBV2 to TRBJ1-2, with 9 bases identical to TRBD1. Looked up from germline, CDR1 is SNHLY and CDR2 is FYNNEI. V was clipped by 5 bases and J by 4 bases; unmatched bases: 14. This CDR3 is built from 17 residues. CDR3 sequence (DNA): TGTGCCAGCAGTAAAGGGGGGGGACAGGGATTGGCCTATGGCTACACCTTC. This codes for CASSKGGGQGLAYGYTF.

Notes on this clone: A junction end diverges from the germline sequence, so it may reflect a read error. The V and J genes are TRBV2 and TRBJ1-1, with D maybe TRBD1 (5 bases). The CDR3 runs 11 residues. CDR1 and CDR2 (germline): SNHLY, FYNNEI. CDR3 sequence (DNA): TGTGCCAGCAGTTTATCCTGGGGGACTTCCTTT. Translated: CASSLSWGTSF. Full variable domain (remainder filled in from reference TRBV2 and TRBJ1-1): EPEVTQTPSHQVTQMGQEVILRCVPISNHLYFYWYRQILGQKVEFLVSFYNNEISEKSEIFDDQFSVERPDGSNFTLKIRSTKLEDSAMYFCASSLSWGTSFGQGTRLTVV.